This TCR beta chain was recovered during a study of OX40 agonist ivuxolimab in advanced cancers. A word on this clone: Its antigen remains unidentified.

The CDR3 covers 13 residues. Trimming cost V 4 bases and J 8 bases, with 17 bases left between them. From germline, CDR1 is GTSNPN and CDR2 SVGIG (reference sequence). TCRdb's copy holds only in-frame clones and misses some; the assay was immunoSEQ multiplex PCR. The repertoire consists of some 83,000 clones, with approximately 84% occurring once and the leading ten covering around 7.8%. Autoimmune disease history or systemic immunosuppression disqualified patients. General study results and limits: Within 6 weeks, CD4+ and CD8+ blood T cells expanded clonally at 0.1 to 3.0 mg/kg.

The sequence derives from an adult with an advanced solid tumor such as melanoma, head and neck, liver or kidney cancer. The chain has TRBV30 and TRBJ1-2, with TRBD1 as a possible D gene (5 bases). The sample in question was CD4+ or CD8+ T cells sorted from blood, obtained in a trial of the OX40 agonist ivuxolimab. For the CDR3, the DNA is TGTGCCTGGAAGGGGTTCGGCCCCTTCGGCTACACCTTC. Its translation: CAWKGFGPFGYTF.